These 15 T cell receptor beta chains were all obtained from the same sample, sequenced in a study of regulatory T cells in long-lasting Graves disease (dated by TCRdb to the early 2020s). Reading the label with the study, this specimen's time point is: persistent/refractory GD, antithyroid drugs over 5 years with positive TRAb. For both TCR sequencing and RNA sequencing, RNA was extracted from PBMCs using TRIzol. Library creation used multiplex PCR. Reads for this sample came from an Illumina HiSeq 4000. To build TCR beta libraries, CDR3 regions were amplified by Arm-PCR using iRepertoire HTBI primers. TCRdb itself trimmed the public reads at Q25 with fastp, ran MiXCR and retained productive beta chains. One record per CDR3 amino acid sequence lists the most common genes and DNA. The sample data list about 310,000 distinct CDR3 sequences, and roughly 21% of these were observed just once. The ten biggest clones cover about 56% of the sample.

The sequenced sample was peripheral blood mononuclear cells (PBMCs), obtained when the disease was refractory, from a patient treated with antithyroid drugs. These receptors were taken from a female donor with Graves disease.

The rearrangement links TRBV10-3 to TRBJ1-2, with a weak D call TRBD1 (5 bases). CDR3 size: 16 residues. Trimming removed 8 bases at V and 3 bases at J, with 22 bases between. The germline V gene has CDR1 ENHRY and CDR2 SYGVKD. The CDR3 DNA sequence: TGTGCCATCGGGGACTCCTATGACGCGTCCGACTATGGCTACACCTTC. Translated: CAIGDSYDASDYGYTF.

This clonotype has at least ten counts. As DNA, the CDR3 is TGTGCCAGCAGCTCCCTTCGGGGGAGTCGCTACGAGCAGTACTTC. This sequence encodes CASSSLRGSRYEQYF. The J gene is TRBJ2-7, the V gene TRBV11-2, with a weak D call TRBD2 (6 bases). Trimming shortened V by 4 bases and J by 3 bases, and 16 bases separated the two germline ends. Germline CDR1 SGHAT, CDR2 FQNNGV. The CDR3 is 15 residues long.

The V call is TRBV27, the J call TRBJ1-3; no firm D call. The V gene lost 3 bases and the J gene lost 0 bases, with 6 bases spanning the gap. This CDR3 is 14 amino acids long. The V gene's germline CDR1 is MNHEY and CDR2 SMNVEV (reference sequence). In DNA, the CDR3 is TGTGCCAGCAGTTTCAAGAGCTCTGGAAACACCATATATTTT. It yields the protein CASSFKSSGNTIYF.

V is TRBV6-1 and J is TRBJ2-7; D may be TRBD1 (6 bases). V shed 5 bases and J shed 2 bases, with 19 bases lying between them. Germline CDR1 is MNHNS and CDR2 is SASEGT. This CDR3 comprises 16 residues. The CDR3 region has the DNA TGTGCCAGCAGTATACAGCCGGGACAATGGACCTACGAGCAGTACTTC. It is translated as CASSIQPGQWTYEQYF.

This clonotype was picked up many times. The rearrangement joins TRBV6-5 to TRBJ1-5; a possible D gene is TRBD1 (6 bases). The germline V and J ends were trimmed by 2 bases and 1 base, with 18 bases remaining between them. Germline V lookup: CDR1 MNHEY, CDR2 SVGAGI. The CDR3 consists of 18 residues. The DNA of the CDR3 is TGTGCCAGCAGTTACAACAGGGAATTGAAGTGGAGCAATCAGCCCCAGCATTTT. Its translation is CASSYNRELKWSNQPQHF.

This clonotype has ten or more counts. The chain employs TRBV15 and TRBJ2-5, with 7 bases identical to TRBD1. Germline CDR1 LNHNV, CDR2 YYDKDF (reference sequence). The CDR3 spans 18 residues. J was trimmed by 3 bases and V by 6 bases; bases with no gene match: 19. CDR3 region: CATSQTTGTEGDKETQYF. In DNA, the CDR3 is TGTGCCACCAGTCAGACAACCGGGACAGAGGGGGATAAAGAGACCCAGTACTTC.

V gene TRBV7-2 combines with J gene TRBJ2-7; 7 bases align to TRBD2. The CDR3 has 16 residues. From germline, CDR1 is SGHTA and CDR2 FQGNSA. V was pared by 1 base and J by 2 bases, with 8 bases of the junction left unmatched. The CDR3 nucleotides are TGTGCCAGCAGCTTAGACTTTCTAGCGGCCGCCTACGAGCAGTACTTC. Its protein is CASSLDFLAAAYEQYF.

This clonotype was seen repeatedly, ten times or more. DNA for the CDR3: TGTGCCAGCAGTTTATCAAGGGGGGAGACCCAGTACTTC. Translating gives CASSLSRGETQYF. V and J are TRBV27 and TRBJ2-5, with D possibly TRBD1 on 6 matching bases. This CDR3 spans 13 amino acids. The V end was cut by 0 bases, the J end by 5 bases, with 7 bases between. The germline gives CDR1 MNHEY, CDR2 SMNVEV (reference sequence).

Many counts were recorded for this clonotype. The rearrangement joins TRBV27 to TRBJ2-7; 9 bases map to TRBD2. Germline CDR1 MNHEY, CDR2 SMNVEV (reference sequence). Germline trimming cut 6 bases from V and 3 bases from J; bases unmatched to any gene: 6. The length of the CDR3 is 14 residues. CDR3 DNA: TGTGCCAGCAGCTCGGGACTAGCCGACTACGAGCAGTACTTC. This sequence encodes CASSSGLADYEQYF.

This rearrangement joins TRBV7-9 to TRBJ2-2, with D perhaps matching TRBD1 or TRBD2 (5 bases each). Between the trimmed V and J ends, which lost 6 bases and 7 bases, there was a span of 9 bases. The V gene's germline CDR1 is SEHNR and CDR2 FQNEAQ (reference sequence). This CDR3 is built from 12 residues. The CDR3 sequence: CASSRGDGELFF. The CDR3 DNA reads as TGTGCCAGCAGTCGAGGGGACGGGGAGCTGTTTTTT.

This clonotype turned up a few times. This chain joins TRBV5-5 and TRBJ2-7; 7 bases map to TRBD2. CDR1 and CDR2 (germline): SGHKS, YYEKEE (reference sequence). CDR3 length: 13 amino acids. The ends lost 4 bases at V and 3 bases at J; junction bases unmatched: 4. CDR3 DNA sequence: TGTGCCAGCAGCATGGGAGGGGACTACGAGCAGTACTTC. Its translation: CASSMGGDYEQYF.

This clonotype has a count of ten or more. The chain combines TRBV6-5 with TRBJ1-2; 7 nucleotides agree with TRBD1. With 4 bases clipped from V and 1 base from J, the junction kept 6 bases outside the gene matches. CDR1 MNHEY and CDR2 SVGAGI come from the germline V gene. CDR3 length: 15 residues. CDR3 nucleotide sequence: TGTGCCAGCAGTTCCCCGGGACAGTTTAACTATGGCTACACCTTC. Its protein is CASSSPGQFNYGYTF.

The chain combines TRBV29-1 with TRBJ2-7; D may be TRBD1 (6 bases). Trimming shortened V by 5 bases and J by 2 bases, and 7 bases separated the two germline ends. This CDR3 has 11 residues. The germline gives CDR1 SQVTM, CDR2 ANQGSEA. The CDR3 region is CSVRGTYEQYF. The CDR3 DNA sequence: TGCAGCGTTAGGGGGACCTACGAGCAGTACTTC.

Only a few counts were recorded for this clonotype. The rearrangement uses TRBV5-1 and TRBJ1-5, with 7 bases matching TRBD1. Unmatched junction bases numbered 6, after V lost 4 bases and J lost 5 bases. The V gene's germline CDR1 is SGHRS and CDR2 YFSETQ. The CDR3 is 14 amino acids. The CDR3 loop reads CASSEGTDDQPQHF. CDR3 nucleotides: TGCGCCAGCAGCGAAGGGACAGACGATCAGCCCCAGCATTTT.

This clonotype was recorded a few times. The DNA of the CDR3 is TGTGCCAGCAGCCAAGATTGGCCCGACTCCCCGTCCTGGGATACGCAGTATTTT. It translates to CASSQDWPDSPSWDTQYF. The V call is TRBV3-1, the J call TRBJ2-3; no firm D call. The CDR3 runs to 18 residues. Between the trimmed V and J ends, which lost 0 bases and 6 bases, there was a span of 22 bases. Per germline, CDR1 LGHDT and CDR2 YNNKEL (reference sequence).